The subject of this entry is one T cell receptor beta chain. The data are from a study of T cell changes during pregnancy in multiple sclerosis. The ends lost 0 bases at V and 6 bases at J; junction bases unmatched: 9. CDR1 is KGHSH and CDR2 is LQKENI in the germline V gene. The CDR3 is 17 residues long. Data came from immunoSEQ multiplex PCR; TCRdb stores just in-frame clones and leaves some out. This sample has roughly 33,000 clones; about 89% occur once, and the top ten carry 2.8%. This chain uses TRBV18 with TRBJ2-1; the match to TRBD1 covers 9 bases. The receptor's source is a female donor in good health, enrolled as a control in a pregnancy study. The sample consisted of CD4+ T cells from peripheral blood mononuclear cells, taken in the third trimester of pregnancy. The CDR3 DNA reads TGTGCCAGCTCACCACCGTTCGGGACAGGGAGAGGCAATGAGCAGTTCTTC. It yields the protein CASSPPFGTGRGNEQFF.